The present T cell receptor beta chain was sequenced within a study of regulatory T cells in long-lasting Graves disease. As for time point: persistent/refractory GD, antithyroid drugs over 5 years with positive TRAb. There was RNA extracted from PBMCs, and the TCR library was made from it. Peripheral blood, 7.5 to 9.5 milliliters per patient, was collected in EDTA tubes. Study outcomes and limitations: A limited number of samples was an acknowledged limitation. Exclusively peripheral blood, rather than thyroid tissue, was studied.

Arm-PCR of CDR3 regions with iRepertoire HTBI primers generated TCR beta libraries. In the study's own analysis: The identification of roughly 62 TRBV and roughly 14 TRBJ segments was made across samples. TCRdb re-called the multiplex PCR reads with MiXCR, one entry per CDR3 protein. V and J calls and clone size were set by TCRdb, not the authors. The sample consists of 430,000 or so distinct CDR3 sequences, around 23% of them appearing once. Comment on this clonotype: No antigen is known for it.

From germline, CDR1 is SEHNR and CDR2 FQNEAQ (reference sequence). This CDR3 has 16 amino acids. Between the trimmed V and J ends, which lost 2 bases and 4 bases, there was a span of 18 bases. The chain carries TRBV7-9 and TRBJ2-7, with D tentatively TRBD1 (6 bases). This specimen was peripheral blood mononuclear cells (PBMCs), taken when the disease was refractory, from a patient treated with antithyroid drugs. The clonotype originates from a female donor with Graves disease. Here the CDR3 reads CASSLPPGTSGYEQYF. CDR3 DNA sequence: TGTGCCAGCAGCTTACCCCCCGGGACAAGTGGGTACGAGCAGTACTTC. Full variable domain (remainder filled in from reference TRBV7-9 and TRBJ2-7): DTGVSQNPRHKITKRGQNVTFRCDPISEHNRLYWYRQTLGQGPEFLTYFQNEAQLEKSRLLSDRFSAERPKGSFSTLEIQRTEQGDSAMYLCASSLPPGTSGYEQYFGPGTRLTVT.